The 5 T cell receptor beta chains reported below all come from one sample, sequenced in a study of blood T cell repertoires in COVID-19. Measured with immunoSEQ multiplex PCR; TCRdb has only the in-frame clones, and not every one. The profile covers some 330,000 clones, with about 90% appearing a single time and about 1.7% taken by the ten largest. The specimen sequenced was peripheral blood. All receptors come from a woman in her twenties or thirties with COVID-19, enrolled during active disease.

The chain employs TRBV5-1 and TRBJ2-1; D remains ambiguous. V was cut by 1 base and J by 4 bases, with 21 bases left in between. The CDR3 sequence is 18 residues long. The germline V gene has CDR1 SGHRS and CDR2 YFSETQ. The CDR3 nucleotides read TGCGCCAGCAGCTTGAGATCCCAGGCATCTACGGATTACAATGAGCAGTTCTTC. Residues: CASSLRSQASTDYNEQFF.

In its sample, this clone was seen a few times. The rearrangement links TRBV6-5 to TRBJ1-1; D not certain. Trimming took off 2 bases at V and 1 base at J, with 11 bases between the two ends. Per germline, CDR1 MNHEY and CDR2 SVGAGI. The CDR3 length is 15 residues. CDR3: CASSYVSGGNTEAFF. The CDR3 DNA follows: TGTGCCAGCAGTTACGTATCTGGCGGGAACACTGAAGCTTTCTTT.

V and J are TRBV7-6 and TRBJ1-1; 9 bases map to TRBD1. After removal of 5 bases from V and 1 base from J, the junction contained 11 bases not matched to a gene. CDR3 length equals 17 residues. Germline CDR1 reads SGHVS; CDR2 reads FNYEAQ. The CDR3 DNA reads TGTGCCAGCAGCCCCCGGGGGACAGGGTACGGGAACACTGAAGCTTTCTTT. The encoded protein is CASSPRGTGYGNTEAFF.

This chain links TRBV4-2 with TRBJ2-3; TRBD1 matches 12 bases. The germline gives CDR1 LGHNA, CDR2 YNFKEQ. The CDR3 is 17 amino acids. V shed 3 bases and J 6 bases; nucleotides not matched to a gene: 10. The CDR3 sequence is CASSQLAGTGGADTQYF. The CDR3 DNA sequence: TGTGCCAGCAGCCAGTTAGCCGGGACAGGGGGCGCCGATACGCAGTATTTT.

This clone was seen a handful of times. The chain has TRBV2 and TRBJ1-3, with a weak D call TRBD1 (6 bases). V lost 2 bases to trimming and J lost 3 bases, with 11 bases between them. From germline, CDR1 is SNHLY and CDR2 FYNNEI. The CDR3 sequence is 15 residues long. CDR3 in amino acids: CASSEQGLLGNTIYF. In nucleotides, the CDR3 is TGTGCCAGCAGTGAACAGGGGTTGCTTGGAAACACCATATATTTT.